Below, 13 T cell receptor beta chains from the same sample are listed, as sequenced in a study of cytomegalovirus exposure and HLA in healthy donors. Sequencing used immunoSEQ multiplex PCR; TCRdb keeps in-frame clones, though not all of them. Of approximately 110,000 clones detected, around 87% appear once; the ten largest clones hold roughly 4%. Sequencing was performed on PBMCs. The receptors here all came from a woman younger than 35 in good health and CMV-seropositive.

CDR3 residues: CASEGARPEQYF. CDR3 nucleotide sequence: TGTGCCAGCGAGGGGGCACGGCCCGAGCAGTACTTC. This chain connects TRBV2 to TRBJ2-7; 7 bases match TRBD1. Germline CDR1 is SNHLY and CDR2 is FYNNEI. V shed 8 bases and J 6 bases; nucleotides not matched to a gene: 7. The CDR3 runs to 12 residues.

The rearrangement uses TRBV19 and TRBJ1-5; no reliable D call. This CDR3 comprises 15 residues. The ends were cut back, 1 base at V and 2 bases at J, with 9 bases in the middle. Germline CDR1 reads LNHDA; CDR2 reads SQIVND (reference sequence). This CDR3 reads CASSIVSGGNQPQHF. DNA for the CDR3: TGTGCCAGTAGTATAGTATCAGGCGGCAATCAGCCCCAGCATTTT.

To note about this clone: A junction end diverges from the germline sequence, so it may reflect a read error. The rearrangement uses TRBV7-7 and TRBJ2-3, with TRBD2 identical over 11 bases. Germline assignment: CDR1 SSHAT and CDR2 FNYEAQ (reference sequence). This CDR3 contains 15 residues. The CDR3 spells CASSPVAGGPYTQYF. The CDR3 DNA reads as TGTGCTAGCAGCCCAGTAGCGGGGGGGCCTTATACGCAGTATTTT.

This clone came up once. The chain carries TRBV6-6 and TRBJ1-1, with TRBD1 identical over 7 bases. Germline-derived CDR1 and CDR2 are MNHNY and SVGAGI (reference sequence). J lost 6 bases, V lost 2 bases, and 6 bases had no gene match. This CDR3 comprises 14 residues. The CDR3 is CASSYPKDRAEAFF. CDR3 DNA sequence: TGTGCCAGCAGTTACCCTAAAGACAGGGCTGAAGCTTTCTTT.

The rearrangement uses TRBV12-5 and TRBJ2-1; 7 nucleotides align to TRBD2. V lost 0 bases and J lost 10; bases outside the gene matches: 15. Germline V gives CDR1 LGHNT, CDR2 FRNRAP. The CDR3 contains 17 residues. Written as DNA, the CDR3 is TGTGCTAGTGGTTTGGTCCTCGGGACTACAGGAACCAACGAGCAGTTCTTC. This gives the protein CASGLVLGTTGTNEQFF.

The rearrangement links TRBV5-6 to TRBJ2-5, with TRBD1 matching 8 bases. V was pared by 5 bases and J by 4 bases, with 10 bases of the junction left unmatched. The CDR3 spans 15 residues. Germline V lookup: CDR1 SGHDT, CDR2 YYEEEE. As DNA, the CDR3 is TGTGCCAGCAGACCCGCAGGGGGCACCCCAGAGACCCAGTACTTC. Protein sequence: CASRPAGGTPETQYF.

The rearrangement uses TRBV5-6 and TRBJ2-7; TRBD2 matches at 12 bases. This CDR3 region has 16 residues. Germline values: CDR1 SGHDT, CDR2 YYEEEE. The V segment lost 0 bases and the J segment 2 bases; nucleotides outside the gene matches: 3. CDR3: CASSLDRTSGTYEQYF. CDR3 DNA sequence: TGTGCCAGCAGCTTGGATCGGACTAGCGGGACCTACGAGCAGTACTTC.

The chain uses TRBV7-9 and TRBJ1-1; D is undetermined. Germline V gene sequence: CDR1 SEHNR, CDR2 FQNEAQ (reference sequence). The length of the CDR3 is 12 residues. The V end lost 4 bases, the J end lost 11 bases, and 14 bases lay between the germline ends. The CDR3 DNA follows: TGTGCCAGCAGCTCATCGAGCAGGATGGCTTTCTTT. It is translated as CASSSSSRMAFF.

The chain recombines TRBV2 with TRBJ2-1, with 12 positions matching TRBD2. Germline assignment: CDR1 SNHLY and CDR2 FYNNEI. There are 15 residues in the CDR3. Germline trimming cut 8 bases from V and 2 bases from J; bases unmatched to any gene: 4. As DNA, the CDR3 is TGTGCCAGCCGCAGACTAGCGGGAGCCTACAATGAGCAGTTCTTC. Translation: CASRRLAGAYNEQFF.

This rearrangement joins TRBV4-2 to TRBJ2-2, with TRBD1 as a possible D gene (6 bases). Per germline, CDR1 LGHNA and CDR2 YNFKEQ. With 4 bases removed from V and 5 bases from J, the gap between germline ends came to 8 bases. CDR3 size: 13 residues. The CDR3 sequence: CASSPTGTGELFF. In nucleotides, the CDR3 is TGTGCCAGCAGCCCAACAGGGACCGGGGAGCTGTTTTTT.

The rearrangement joins TRBV9 to TRBJ2-3; no firm D call. Germline CDR1 is SGDLS and CDR2 is YYNGEE. This CDR3 comprises 12 residues. V dropped 3 bases and J dropped 6 bases, with 8 bases sitting between them. The DNA for the CDR3 is TGTGCCAGCAGCGCCGCGGAGGATACGCAGTATTTT. This gives the protein CASSAAEDTQYF.

J is TRBJ2-5 and V is TRBV19; 7 nucleotides match TRBD2. CDR1 is LNHDA, CDR2 SQIVND, per germline (reference sequence). This CDR3 comprises 14 residues. Losses at the gene ends were 8 bases for V and 4 bases for J; bases not matched to a gene: 10. The CDR3 region has the DNA TGTGCCAGTCGCTCCCGGGGGGTCGGAGAGACCCAGTACTTC. This sequence encodes CASRSRGVGETQYF.

This chain links TRBV19 with TRBJ2-2, with D uncertain. Germline V gene sequence: CDR1 LNHDA, CDR2 SQIVND (reference sequence). CDR3 length: 13 residues. V was shortened by 6 bases and J by 3 bases, with 8 bases between the two germline ends. CDR3 protein: CASRPLYTGELFF. The CDR3, as DNA: TGTGCCAGTAGGCCCCTATACACCGGGGAGCTGTTTTTT.